A single sample gave rise to the 2 T cell receptor beta chains below, sequenced in a study of T cells in Graves' hyperthyroidism and ophthalmopathy. Amplified TCR beta CDR3 regions derived from RNA transcripts. HTBI primers drove first-round RT-PCR of the TCR CDR3. TCRdb reprocessed the multiplex PCR reads via MiXCR and lists one record per CDR3 protein. Of roughly 100,000 distinct CDR3 sequences listed, about half were seen once; the top ten hold 26%. Sequenced input: blood. The receptors come from a man in his forties or fifties with Graves' hyperthyroidism.

J is TRBJ2-1 and V is TRBV29-1; TRBD2 matches 9 bases. With 2 bases clipped from V and 10 bases from J, the junction kept 21 bases outside the gene matches. CDR1 is SQVTM and CDR2 is ANQGSEA in the germline V gene. CDR3 size: 18 residues. This CDR3 reads CSVEICASETSGHGEQFF. CDR3 in DNA: TGCAGCGTTGAAATCTGTGCCAGCGAGACTAGCGGCCATGGGGAGCAGTTCTTC.

The rearrangement links TRBV10-3 to TRBJ1-1; D is ambiguous. This CDR3 has 14 residues. Trimming took 6 bases from V and 0 from J, leaving 11 bases between them. Germline CDR1 is ENHRY and CDR2 is SYGVKD. The CDR3 sequence is CAISGVGMNTEAFF. CDR3 nucleotide sequence: TGTGCCATCAGCGGAGTTGGGATGAACACTGAAGCTTTCTTT.